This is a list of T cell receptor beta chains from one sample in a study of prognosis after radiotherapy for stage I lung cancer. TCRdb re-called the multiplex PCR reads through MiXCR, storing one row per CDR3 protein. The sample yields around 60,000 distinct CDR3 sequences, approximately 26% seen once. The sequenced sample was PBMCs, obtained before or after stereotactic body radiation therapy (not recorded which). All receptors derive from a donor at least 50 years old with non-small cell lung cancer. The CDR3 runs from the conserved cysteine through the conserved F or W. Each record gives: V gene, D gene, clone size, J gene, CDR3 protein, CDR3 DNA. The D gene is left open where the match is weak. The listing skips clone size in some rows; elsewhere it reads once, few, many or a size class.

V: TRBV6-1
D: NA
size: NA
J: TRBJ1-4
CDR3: CASRIGPGSEKLFF
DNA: TGTGCCAGCAGAATAGGGCCCGGAAGTGAAAAACTGTTTTTT

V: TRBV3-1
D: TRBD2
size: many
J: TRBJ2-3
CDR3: CASSLGGLGADTQYF
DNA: TGTGCCAGCAGCCTCGGGGGGTTAGGCGCAGATACGCAGTATTTT

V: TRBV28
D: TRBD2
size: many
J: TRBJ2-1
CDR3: CASSSFSGGVPPYEQFF
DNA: TGTGCCAGCAGTTCCTTTAGCGGGGGCGTCCCCCCCTATGAGCAGTTCTTC

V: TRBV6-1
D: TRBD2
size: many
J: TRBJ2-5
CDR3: CASRRGGEETQYF
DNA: TGTGCCAGCAGACGGGGGGGCGAGGAGACCCAGTACTTC

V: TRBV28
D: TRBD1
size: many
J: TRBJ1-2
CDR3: CASSPGDRTNYGYTF
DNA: TGTGCCAGCAGTCCCGGGGACAGGACAAACTATGGCTACACCTTC

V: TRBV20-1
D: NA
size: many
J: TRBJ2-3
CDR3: CSARMARAPTDTQYF
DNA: TGCAGTGCTAGAATGGCCAGGGCACCGACAGATACGCAGTATTTT

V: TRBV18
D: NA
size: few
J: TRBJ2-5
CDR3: CASSPTGQETQYF
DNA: TGTGCCAGCTCACCAACGGGGCAAGAGACCCAGTACTTC

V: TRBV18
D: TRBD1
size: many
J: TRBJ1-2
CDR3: CASSPEQGANYGYTF
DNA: TGTGCCAGCTCACCGGAACAGGGGGCTAACTATGGCTACACCTTC

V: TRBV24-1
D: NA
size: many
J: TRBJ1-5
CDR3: CATSADGYSNQPQHF
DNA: TGTGCCACCAGTGCCGACGGATATAGCAATCAGCCCCAGCATTTT

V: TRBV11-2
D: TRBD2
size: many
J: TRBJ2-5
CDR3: CASSSAGGRETQYF
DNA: TGTGCCAGCAGCTCCGCGGGGGGCCGAGAGACCCAGTACTTC

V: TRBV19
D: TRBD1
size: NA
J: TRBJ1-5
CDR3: CASSSTDRAVNQPQHF
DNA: TGTGCCAGTAGTAGTACCGACAGGGCTGTCAATCAGCCCCAGCATTTT

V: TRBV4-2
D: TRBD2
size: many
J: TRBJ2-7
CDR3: CASSHYSGGASYEQYF
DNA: TGTGCCAGCAGCCATTATAGCGGGGGGGCCTCCTACGAGCAGTACTTC

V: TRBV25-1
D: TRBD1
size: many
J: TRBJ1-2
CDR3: CASSTPFGTGDDGYTF
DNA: TGTGCCAGCAGCACTCCTTTTGGGACAGGGGACGACGGCTACACCTTC

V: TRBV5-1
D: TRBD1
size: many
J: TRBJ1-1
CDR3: CASSSGTGGTEAFF
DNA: TGCGCCAGCAGCTCCGGGACAGGCGGCACTGAAGCTTTCTTT

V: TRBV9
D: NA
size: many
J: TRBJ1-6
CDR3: CASSVGAGPYNSPLHF
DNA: TGTGCCAGCAGCGTAGGTGCAGGTCCCTATAATTCACCCCTCCACTTT

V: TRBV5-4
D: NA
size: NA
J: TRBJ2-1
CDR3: CARSSGLNNEQFF
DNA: TGTGCCAGAAGCTCGGGACTTAACAATGAGCAGTTCTTC

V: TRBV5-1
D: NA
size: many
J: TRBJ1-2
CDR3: CASSSTTTMNYGYTF
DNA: TGCGCCAGCAGCTCGACCACGACAATGAACTATGGCTACACCTTC

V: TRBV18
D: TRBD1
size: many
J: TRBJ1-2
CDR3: CASSPETGSHGYTF
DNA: TGTGCCAGCTCACCCGAGACAGGGAGCCATGGCTACACCTTC

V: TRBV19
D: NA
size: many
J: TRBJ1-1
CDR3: CASSGMYTEAFF
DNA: TGTGCCAGTAGTGGGATGTACACTGAAGCTTTCTTT

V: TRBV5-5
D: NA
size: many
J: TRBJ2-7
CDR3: CASSFSTPYYEQYF
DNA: TGTGCCAGCAGCTTTTCTACACCTTACTACGAGCAGTACTTC

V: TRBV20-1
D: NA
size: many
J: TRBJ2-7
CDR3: CSAGSYEQYF
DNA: TGCAGTGCGGGTAGCTACGAGCAGTACTTC

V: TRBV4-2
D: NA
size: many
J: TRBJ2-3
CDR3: CASSLSPGTSTDTQYF
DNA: TGTGCCAGCAGCCTTTCTCCCGGGACTAGCACAGATACGCAGTATTTT

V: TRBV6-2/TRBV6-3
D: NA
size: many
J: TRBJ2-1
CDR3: CASSYKGLGGKKDEQFF
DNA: TGTGCCAGCAGTTACAAGGGGTTGGGCGGGAAGAAGGATGAGCAGTTCTTC

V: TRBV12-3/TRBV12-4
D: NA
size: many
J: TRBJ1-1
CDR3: CASSLVEGTEAFF
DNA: TGTGCCAGCAGTTTAGTGGAGGGTACTGAAGCTTTCTTT

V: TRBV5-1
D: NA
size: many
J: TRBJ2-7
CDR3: CASRRDMAYEQYF
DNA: TGCGCCAGCAGGAGGGACATGGCCTACGAGCAGTACTTC

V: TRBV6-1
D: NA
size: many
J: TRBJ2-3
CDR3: CASSQLDTQYF
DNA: TGTGCCAGCAGTCAGTTAGATACGCAGTATTTT

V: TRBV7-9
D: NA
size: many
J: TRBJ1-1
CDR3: CASGDLAEAFF
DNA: TGTGCCAGCGGAGATTTGGCTGAAGCTTTCTTT

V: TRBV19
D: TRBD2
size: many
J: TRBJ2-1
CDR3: CASSRTSGVHEQFF
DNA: TGTGCCAGTAGTAGGACTAGCGGGGTTCATGAGCAGTTCTTC

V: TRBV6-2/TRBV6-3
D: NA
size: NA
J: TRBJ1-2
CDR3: CASSQGQGVQYVYTF
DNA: TGTGCCAGCAGTCAAGGGCAGGGAGTGCAGTATGTCTACACCTTC

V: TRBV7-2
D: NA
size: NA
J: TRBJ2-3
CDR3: CASSLVGRSTDTQCF
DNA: TGTGCCAGCAGCTTAGTGGGACGTAGCACAGATACGCAGTGTTTC

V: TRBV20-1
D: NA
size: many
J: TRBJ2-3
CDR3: CSARDSSFTDTQYF
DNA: TGCAGTGCTAGAGATTCCTCCTTCACAGATACGCAGTATTTT

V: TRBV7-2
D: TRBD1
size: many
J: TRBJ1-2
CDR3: CASSLTGGGGGYTF
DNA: TGTGCCAGCAGCTTAACAGGGGGCGGAGGAGGCTACACCTTC

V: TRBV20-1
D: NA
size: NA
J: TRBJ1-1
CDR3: CSARDFVAGSTEAFF
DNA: TGCAGTGCTAGAGATTTTGTGGCAGGGAGCACTGAAGCTTTCTTT

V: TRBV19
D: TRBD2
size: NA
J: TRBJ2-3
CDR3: CASSITGTSFVDTQYF
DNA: TGTGCCAGTAGTATAACTGGGACTAGCTTTGTAGATACGCAGTATTTT

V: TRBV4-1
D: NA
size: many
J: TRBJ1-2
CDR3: CASSQEPLSFYGYTF
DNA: TGCGCCAGCAGCCAAGAACCATTATCTTTCTATGGCTACACCTTC

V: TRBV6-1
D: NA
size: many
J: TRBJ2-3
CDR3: CASSEVAGGTDTQYF
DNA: TGTGCCAGCAGTGAAGTGGCAGGGGGCACAGATACGCAGTATTTT

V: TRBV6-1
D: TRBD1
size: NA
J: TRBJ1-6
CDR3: CASSRQGANSTLHF
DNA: TGTGCCAGCAGCCGACAGGGGGCAAATTCAACCCTCCACTTT

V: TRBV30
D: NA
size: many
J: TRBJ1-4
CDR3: CAWSVRGGLNEKLFF
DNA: TGTGCCTGGAGTGTACGGGGCGGGCTTAATGAAAAACTGTTTTTT

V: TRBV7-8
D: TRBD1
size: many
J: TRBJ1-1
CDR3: CASSSPGGALNTEAFF
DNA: TGTGCCAGCAGCTCTCCAGGGGGGGCCCTCAACACTGAAGCTTTCTTT

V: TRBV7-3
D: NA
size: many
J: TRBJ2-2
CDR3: CASSLTRVNTGELFF
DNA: TGTGCCAGCAGCTTGACCAGGGTGAACACCGGGGAGCTGTTTTTT

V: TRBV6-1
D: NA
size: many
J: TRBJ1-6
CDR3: CASSEVFSKFNSPLHF
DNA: TGTGCCAGCAGTGAAGTTTTCAGCAAATTTAATTCACCCCTCCACTTT

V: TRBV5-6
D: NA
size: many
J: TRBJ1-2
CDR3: CASSFGLQASGYTF
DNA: TGTGCCAGCAGCTTCGGCCTACAGGCTTCAGGCTACACCTTC